This TCR beta chain was sequenced in a study of cytomegalovirus exposure and HLA in healthy donors. Study-level points and caveats: A later analysis found most CMV-associated TCR beta chains apparently HLA-restricted. The study recorded over 150 TCR beta chains that were cytomegalovirus-associated. Beyond CMV serostatus, there was no information to go on about immune exposure.

Comments on this clone: Antigen: not known.

PCR employed 60 Vbeta and 13 Jbeta primers. The method was immunoSEQ multiplex PCR; TCRdb's version includes in-frame clones alone and lacks a portion of them. This table has some 140,000 clones, just under 80% appearing once. V lost 4 bases, J lost 6 bases, and 10 bases stayed unmatched. This CDR3 has 16 amino acids. Germline CDR1 reads KGHSH; CDR2 reads LQKENI. The sample consisted of PBMCs. This receptor was taken from a woman under 30 in good health and CMV-seronegative. The genes are TRBV18 and TRBJ1-5; TRBD1 agrees at 9 bases. The CDR3 sequence: CASSRSLQGAGQPQHF. CDR3 sequence (DNA): TGTGCCAGCTCACGGTCATTACAGGGGGCAGGTCAGCCCCAGCATTTT.